Sequencing of this T cell receptor (beta chain) was carried out in a study of T-cell memory formation after mild COVID-19. About the research overall: Largely, TCR clusters stayed within a single donor.

There are a few counts of this clonotype. This CDR3 contains 12 residues. The V end was cut by 6 bases, the J end by 4 bases, with 10 bases between. The germline CDR1 and CDR2 sequences are SGHRS and YFSETQ. Each CDR3 protein gets one entry after TCRdb re-called the 5' RACE reads with MiXCR. The sample records under 700,000 distinct CDR3 sequences, just over 20% being singletons. The chain employs TRBV5-1 and TRBJ2-5; TRBD2 is a possible D gene (6 bases). Sample: PBMCs or a T cell subset sorted from them (not recorded which). The sequence was collected from an adult woman who had mild COVID-19 (a few samples of this study predate the infection). Cell type and time point are not known. The CDR3 loop reads CASTVGGETQYF. CDR3 in DNA: TGCGCCAGCACGGTCGGGGGAGAGACCCAGTACTTC.